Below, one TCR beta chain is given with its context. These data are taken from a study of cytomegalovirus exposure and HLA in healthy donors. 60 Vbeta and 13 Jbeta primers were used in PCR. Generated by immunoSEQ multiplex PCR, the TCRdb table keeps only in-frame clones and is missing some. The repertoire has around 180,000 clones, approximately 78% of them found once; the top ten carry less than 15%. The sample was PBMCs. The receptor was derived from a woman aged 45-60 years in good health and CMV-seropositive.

The CDR3 sequence: CASSRLGGGAYNEQFF. DNA of the CDR3: TGTGCCAGCAGTCGTCTCGGCGGGGGGGCCTACAATGAGCAGTTCTTC. This chain joins TRBV27 and TRBJ2-1, with 9 bases fitting TRBD2. After removal of 5 bases from V and 2 bases from J, the junction contained 7 bases not matched to a gene. CDR3 length: 16 residues. CDR1 MNHEY and CDR2 SMNVEV come from the germline V gene (reference sequence).